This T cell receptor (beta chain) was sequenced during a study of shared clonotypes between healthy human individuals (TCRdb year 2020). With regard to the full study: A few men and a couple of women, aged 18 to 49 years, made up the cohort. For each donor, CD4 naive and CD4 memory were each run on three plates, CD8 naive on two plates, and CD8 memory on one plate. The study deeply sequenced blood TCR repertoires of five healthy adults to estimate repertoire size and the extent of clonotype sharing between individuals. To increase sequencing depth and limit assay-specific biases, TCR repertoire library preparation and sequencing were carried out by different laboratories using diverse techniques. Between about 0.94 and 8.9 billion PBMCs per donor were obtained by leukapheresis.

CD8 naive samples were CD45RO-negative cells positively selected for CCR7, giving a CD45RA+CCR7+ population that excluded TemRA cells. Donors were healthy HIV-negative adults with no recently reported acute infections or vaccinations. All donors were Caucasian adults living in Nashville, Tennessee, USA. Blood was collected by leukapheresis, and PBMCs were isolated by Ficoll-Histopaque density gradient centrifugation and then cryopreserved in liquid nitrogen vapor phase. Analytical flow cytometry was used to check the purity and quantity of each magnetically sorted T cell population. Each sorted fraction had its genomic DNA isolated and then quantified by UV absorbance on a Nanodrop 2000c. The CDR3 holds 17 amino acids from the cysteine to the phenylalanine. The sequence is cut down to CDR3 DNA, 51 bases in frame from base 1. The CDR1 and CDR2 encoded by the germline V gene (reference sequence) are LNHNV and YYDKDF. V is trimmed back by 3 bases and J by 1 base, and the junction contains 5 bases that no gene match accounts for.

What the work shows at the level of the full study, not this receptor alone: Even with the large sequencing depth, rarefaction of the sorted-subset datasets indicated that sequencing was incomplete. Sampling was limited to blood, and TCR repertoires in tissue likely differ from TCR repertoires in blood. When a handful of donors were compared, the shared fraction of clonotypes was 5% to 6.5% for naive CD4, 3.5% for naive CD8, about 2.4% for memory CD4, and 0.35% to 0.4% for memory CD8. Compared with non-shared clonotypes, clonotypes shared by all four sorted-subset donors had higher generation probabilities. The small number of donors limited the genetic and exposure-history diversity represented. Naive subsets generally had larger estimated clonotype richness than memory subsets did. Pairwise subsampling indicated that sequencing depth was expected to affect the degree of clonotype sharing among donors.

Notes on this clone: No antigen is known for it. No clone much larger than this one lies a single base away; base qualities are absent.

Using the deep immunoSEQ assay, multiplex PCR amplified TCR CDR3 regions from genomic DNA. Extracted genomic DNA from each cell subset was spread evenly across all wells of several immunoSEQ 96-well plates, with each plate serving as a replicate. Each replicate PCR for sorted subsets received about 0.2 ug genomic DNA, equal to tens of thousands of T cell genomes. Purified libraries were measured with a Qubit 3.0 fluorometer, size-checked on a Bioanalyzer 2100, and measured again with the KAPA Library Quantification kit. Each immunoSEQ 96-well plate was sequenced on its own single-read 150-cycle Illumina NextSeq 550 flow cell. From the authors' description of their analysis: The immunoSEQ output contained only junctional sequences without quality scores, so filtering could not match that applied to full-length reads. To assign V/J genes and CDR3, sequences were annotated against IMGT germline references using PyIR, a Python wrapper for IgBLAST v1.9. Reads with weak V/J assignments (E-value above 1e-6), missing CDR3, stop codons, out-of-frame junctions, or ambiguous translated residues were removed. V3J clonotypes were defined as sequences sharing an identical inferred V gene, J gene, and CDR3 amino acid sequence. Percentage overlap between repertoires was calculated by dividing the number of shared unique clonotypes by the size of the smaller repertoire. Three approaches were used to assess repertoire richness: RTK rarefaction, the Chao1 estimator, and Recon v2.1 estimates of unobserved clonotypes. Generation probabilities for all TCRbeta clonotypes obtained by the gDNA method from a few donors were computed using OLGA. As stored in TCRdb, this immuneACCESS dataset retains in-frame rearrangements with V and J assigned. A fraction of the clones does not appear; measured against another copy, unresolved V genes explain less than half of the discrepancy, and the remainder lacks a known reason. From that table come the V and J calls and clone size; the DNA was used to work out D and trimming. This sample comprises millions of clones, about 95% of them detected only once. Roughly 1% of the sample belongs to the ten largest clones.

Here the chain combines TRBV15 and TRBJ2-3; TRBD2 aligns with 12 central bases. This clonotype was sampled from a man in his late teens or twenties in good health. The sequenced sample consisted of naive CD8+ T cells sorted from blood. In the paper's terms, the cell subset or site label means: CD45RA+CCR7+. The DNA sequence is TGTGCCACCAGCAGGGCCAGACTAGCGGGGGGCACAGATACGCAGTATTTT. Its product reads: CATSRARLAGGTDTQYF.